This entry is about one TCR beta chain. No antigen is known for it. One base away there is no much larger clone; base qualities are not given. Via the germline V gene, CDR1 is MRHNA and CDR2 SNTAGT. Trimming accounts for 0 bases at V and 4 bases at J, while the number of junction bases matched to no gene is 2. Counted from cysteine to phenylalanine, this CDR3 has 14 amino acids. Only CDR3 DNA remains: 42 bases, in frame from the first base. The cohort comprised 670 or so healthy bone marrow donors. All cohort members were sampled while nominally healthy, although unrecorded immune exposures were likely present. The donor tested CMV seronegative and was one of the 352 seronegative cohort members. A peripheral blood sample was provided by each donor, and peripheral blood mononuclear cells were used for TCR beta sequencing. Genomic DNA was extracted from the blood cell samples with the Qiagen DNeasy Blood Extraction Kit.

The data were obtained in a study of cytomegalovirus exposure and HLA in healthy donors (dated by TCRdb to about 2017). A note on the overall study: An earlier analysis of several hundred of the donors reported roughly 300 Gb of sequence data and some 100 million unique TCR beta sequences from 150 million to 200 million T cells. An early release covering over 500 HLA-typed donors comprised approximately 300 gigabases of sequencing data and 65 million to 100 million unique TCR sequences. The genetic ancestry cluster associated with self-reported Caucasian donors included 81% of the roughly 410 genotyped donors. The aim of the study was to test whether cataloging public T cell receptors could identify signatures of past pathogen exposure. The study used immunosequencing to profile the T cell repertoires of some 600 subjects and linked those repertoires to cytomegalovirus serostatus. Along with the approximately 700-subject first cohort, a separate validation cohort of 120 different subjects was used. The study combined high-throughput TCR immunosequencing, statistical association of individual TCRs with disease status, and machine learning to predict cytomegalovirus infection status. A later analysis re-examined previously published TCR beta repertoires from just over 650 donors and added high-resolution HLA genotyping to investigate patterns of TCR occurrence. In the later analysis, no new phenotypic data were used to find candidate immune exposures; instead, reliance was placed on TCR beta sequences and their occurrence across donors. An earlier analysis of some 500 of the donors applied high-throughput TCR beta sequencing to assess whether each TCR beta V gene segment acted as functional or pseudogenic. Donor age, sex, ethnicity and CMV serostatus were compiled alongside the repertoire data. Genome-wide SNP genotypes for about 65% of the roughly 670 donors were used in a later genetic analysis, which treated that subset as a discovery cohort. Every discovery cohort repertoire had been produced on one sequencing platform. HLA typing included class I and class II loci at four-digit resolution. Typing coverage varied by locus: roughly 629-630 donors for A, B, C, DRB1 and DQB1; approximately 500 for DQA1; some 610 for DPA1; roughly 450 for DPB1. A few DR-DQ haplotypes were treated as single units for association and clustering because of strong linkage in the cohort. Across 300 to 500 genotyped donors of the cohort, an average of approximately 240,000 unique TCR beta nucleotide sequences per donor were sequenced, and 15% to 20% of those sequences were non-productive.

What the authors observed across the whole study: A later analysis found that most CMV-associated TCR beta chains appeared HLA-restricted, with HLA associations seemingly driven largely by CMV exposure. Most TCR sequences were seen in very few donors, while some public TCRs were found in many individuals. Because HLA typing was unavailable for some donors at each locus, only the typed subset was used in association tests. The cohort was sequenced for TCR beta chains only, and without alpha or paired-chain data the features that could be detected were limited. An earlier analysis of roughly 570 of the donors showed that most TCR beta V segments appeared in productive rearrangements either about 87% or about 30% of the time, which broadly matched IMGT annotations. About 17 rarely observed V segments, including chromosome 9 orphons, were excluded from the earlier analysis of several hundred of the donors because counts were too low. A group of highly shared sequence variants was considered likely to be a technical artifact of the sequencing pipeline. A further reported finding was that TCR beta sequences accurately predicted the HLA-A and HLA-B alleles for most subjects in the first cohort. When HLA alleles, especially DR and DQ, strongly co-occurred, attributing TCR associations to individual alleles was difficult. Some IMGT-functional V segments, including TRBV6-2 and TRBV6-3, could not be distinguished by the 87-base-pair reads and were therefore excluded. The classifier was reported to diagnose cytomegalovirus status with high specificity and sensitivity in both the original and validation cohorts. In a later analysis, HLA-associated TCR beta chains showed more clonal expansion and lower generation probabilities than non-associated chains that were equally common. Sequencing depth was assumed to be roughly uniform across donors in the presence/absence analyses, though that assumption may not hold. It was suggested by the authors that the approach could potentially be generalized to other disease states and immunological phenotypes. In vitro tests confirmed that a few of the cytomegalovirus-associated TCR beta chains recognize cytomegalovirus antigens. Specific HLA alleles were associated with roughly 17,000 TCR beta sequences at a false discovery rate of 0.05 in a later analysis. V-gene and J-gene trimming of TCR beta chains was associated with a missense DCLRE1C variant in a later genetic analysis, and the association was replicated in an independent cohort. According to a later analysis, TCR association rates differed among HLA loci, with DRB1 alleles showing the most associated TCRs and HLA-C alleles showing the fewest. For the cohort, immune exposure information was limited to CMV serostatus. Correlated functional status among segregating V segments might be attributable to linkage disequilibrium, but an unknown experimental factor could not be ruled out. Several of the top co-occurrence clusters appeared to be linked to parvovirus B19, influenza, CMV and Epstein-Barr virus, according to a later analysis. A later genetic analysis reported fewer N-insertions in productive TCRs among donors in an Asian-associated ancestry cluster than the approximately 670-donor mean. The study gave a list of more than 150 TCR beta chains associated with cytomegalovirus.

The library was generated by the immunoSEQ multiplex PCR assay. For the multiplex PCR, a mixture combining 60 forward primers for TCR Vbeta segments and 13 reverse primers for TCR Jbeta segments was used. A multiplex PCR assay on genomic DNA amplified the CDR3 region of rearranged TCR beta genes. The Illumina HiSeq System was used to sequence the amplified TCR beta libraries as 87-base-pair reads. The study's processing was this. A later analysis counted about 80 million unique TCR beta chains across the 550 to 800 repertoires, and about 10 million of these chains were shared by at least two donors. To remove PCR and sequencing errors, raw reads were error-corrected and collapsed into unique sequences using a nearest-neighbor algorithm that merged closely related sequences. CDR3 sequences were aligned to IMGT reference sequences to assign V, D and J gene segments. For a sequence to be retained, a match of at least six nucleotides was required to both a V gene segment and a J gene segment. Rearrangements were called productive when the CDR3 lacked stop codons and stayed in frame with V and J; all others were non-productive. Following IMGT convention, CDR3 was defined as the stretch from the second conserved V-encoded cysteine up to the conserved J-encoded phenylalanine. Sequences without an unambiguous match to a single V gene segment were excluded from the earlier analysis of approximately 560 of the donors. In an earlier analysis of 587 of the donors, a V segment was called functional when productive rearrangements were above 56.7%, and segregating when the standard deviation between donors exceeded 5%. A statistical classification framework was developed to diagnose cytomegalovirus status using the catalog of TCR beta chain sequences. In a later analysis, V and J genes were assigned by comparing TCR nucleotide sequences against IMGT/GENE-DB human TR gene sequences. Using the TCRdist pipeline, a later analysis assigned CDR3 sequences along with most-parsimonious VDJ recombination scenarios. In a later analysis, each TCR beta chain was defined by its CDR3 amino acid sequence together with its V-gene family, and reads lacking a unique V-gene family were excluded. As a way to deal with suspected cross-contamination and a sequencing artifact, a later analysis dropped roughly 600 nucleotide sequences that were highly shared and had low generation probability. In a later analysis, a clonal expansion index for each public chain was calculated from normalized within-repertoire ranks of inferred template counts. Generation probabilities in a later analysis came from a VDJ recombination model fitted to out-of-frame rearrangements, and those results were checked against IGoR. Hypergeometric tests were used in a later analysis to score TCR-TCR, TCR-HLA and TCR-CMV co-occurrence, with a repertoire-size bias correction applied to the TCR pairs. To estimate false discovery rates, a later analysis permuted the HLA or CMV assignments 20 times. In a later analysis, co-occurring TCRs were grouped using DBSCAN, and TCRdist sequence similarity was added for clustering within HLA-allele-positive subsets. Repertoires with fewer than 30,000 or more than 120,000 public chains were left out of co-occurrence clustering, as were about 5 repertoires with anomalous nucleotide sharing. Not all clones reach the TCRdb copy of this immuneACCESS table, which keeps in-frame sequences only. Checked studies attribute under half of the gap to unresolved V genes and leave the rest unexplained. V and J calls and clone size come straight from that table; D and trimming were deduced from the DNA. Present in this sample are about 130,000 clones, 70% to 85% of which were seen just once. Jointly, the top ten make up about 1.8% of the sample.

The rearranged chain carries TRBV6-4 and TRBJ1-1; 7 central bases correspond to TRBD1. The sequence came from a boy younger than 18 in good health and CMV-seronegative. The sample taken for sequencing was PBMCs. This receptor has the CDR3 CASSDSAGGTEAFF. The DNA sequence follows: TGTGCCAGCAGTGACTCAGCAGGGGGCACTGAAGCTTTCTTT.